The entry below describes one T cell receptor (beta chain). What it binds is not known. The PCR used 60 Vbeta and 13 Jbeta primers. Repertoires were generated with immunoSEQ multiplex PCR, while TCRdb's copy carries only in-frame clones and drops some. Of approximately 290,000 clones listed, around 80% were seen once; the top ten hold about 0.3%. CDR1 is SNHLY, CDR2 FYNNEI, per germline. The CDR3 runs 11 residues. The data originate from a study of cytomegalovirus exposure and HLA in healthy donors. Study-level findings and limits: Presence/absence analyses supposed approximately even sequencing depth among donors.

This receptor was identified in a girl aged 2 to 9 in good health and CMV-seronegative. The chain links TRBV2 to TRBJ2-5; D call uncertain. The better agreement between TRBJ2-7 and the DNA end casts doubt on the J call. Material: PBMCs. In DNA form, the CDR3 reads TGTGCCAGCAGAGAGAACTACGAGCAGTACTTC. It codes for CASRENYEQYF.